This T cell receptor (beta chain) was retrieved from a study of blood T cell repertoires in COVID-19. Study-wide context: Sites in the United States, Italy and Spain provided acute and convalescent COVID-19 samples. PBMCs, B-cell-depleted T cells, or T cells provided the cDNA or gDNA that made up the material.

The CDR3 is 15 amino acids. Trimming cost V 5 bases and J 3 bases, with 16 bases left between them. Germline-derived CDR1 and CDR2 are MDHEN and SYDVKM. A few counts support this clone. Per the study methods: The authors estimated nucleated cell counts from reference gene primer amplification. Assay used: immunoSEQ multiplex PCR; TCRdb lists only in-frame clones, some missing. V, J and clone size are those of that table, while D and trimming were read from the DNA. The sample has approximately 220,000 clones, 85% to 90% seen once; the top ten hold 3%. The sample consisted of peripheral blood. This receptor was taken from a man aged 55-75 years with acute or convalescent COVID-19. The gene calls are TRBV28 and TRBJ1-2; perhaps TRBD1 as D (5 bases). CDR3 nucleotide sequence: TGTGCCAGCAGTCAATGGGGCAATGGGGACTATGGCTACACCTTC. It yields the protein CASSQWGNGDYGYTF.